The 24 T cell receptor beta chains below were found in one sample sequenced in a study of T cells after yellow fever vaccination. TCRdb used MiXCR to reprocess the 5' RACE reads, holding one entry per CDR3 protein. Among approximately 450,000 distinct CDR3 sequences, around 20% were seen once, and the ten largest hold around 17%. The sample in question was PBMCs, obtained before the yellow fever booster vaccination. The receptors come from a man younger than 35 who received the YFV17D yellow fever vaccine.

Only a few counts were recorded for this clonotype. The V gene is TRBV7-9, the J gene TRBJ1-6; D gene ambiguous. This CDR3 has 16 residues. The germline V and J ends were trimmed by 1 base and 10 bases, with 17 bases remaining between them. Looked up from germline, CDR1 is SEHNR and CDR2 is FQNEAQ (reference sequence). CDR3 loop: CASSLVRVGMGSPLHF. CDR3 coding DNA: TGTGCCAGCAGCTTAGTCCGGGTCGGGATGGGATCACCCCTCCACTTT.

The V gene is TRBV5-1, the J gene TRBJ2-5; possibly TRBD2 for D (6 bases). Germline values: CDR1 SGHRS, CDR2 YFSETQ. The germline V and J ends were trimmed by 4 bases and 1 base, with 11 bases remaining between them. The CDR3 is 14 residues long. CDR3 coding DNA: TGCGCCAGCAGCGTACTAGCTTCCCAAGAGACCCAGTACTTC. This translates into CASSVLASQETQYF.

This clonotype was picked up a small number of times. The V and J genes are TRBV7-6 and TRBJ2-1; no clear D. V lost 1 base to trimming and J lost 7 bases, with 17 bases between them. The length of the CDR3 is 16 residues. The germline V gene encodes CDR1 SGHVS and CDR2 FNYEAQ. The CDR3 bases are TGTGCCAGCAGCTTAGATTGGCTCCCGGAACGGAATGAGCAGTTCTTC. It encodes CASSLDWLPERNEQFF.

In its sample, this clonotype was seen a few times. This chain connects TRBV5-6 to TRBJ1-2; 8 bases align to TRBD1. There are 15 residues in the CDR3. V gave up 4 bases and J gave up 4 bases; unmatched junction bases: 9. CDR1 is SGHDT and CDR2 is YYEEEE in the germline V gene. CDR3 in amino acids: CASSAGQGLAYGYTF. CDR3 nucleotides: TGTGCCAGCAGCGCCGGACAGGGCTTGGCCTATGGCTACACCTTC.

This clonotype was seen a handful of times. The CDR3 DNA follows: TGCAGTGCTAGTTTGGGACAGGGGAACACAGATACGCAGTATTTT. Protein sequence: CSASLGQGNTDTQYF. The V gene is TRBV20-1, the J gene TRBJ2-3; 10 positions agree with TRBD1. This CDR3 is 15 amino acids long. The germline gives CDR1 DFQATT, CDR2 SNEGSKA (reference sequence). J gave up 2 bases and V 3 bases, and 5 bases lay outside the gene matches.

The chain uses TRBV3-1 and TRBJ2-5; 7 nucleotides line up with TRBD2. V was clipped by 3 bases and J by 5 bases; unmatched bases: 9. The CDR3 spans 15 residues. CDR1 is LGHDT and CDR2 is YNNKEL in the germline V gene (reference sequence). CDR3 bases: TGTGCCAGCAGCCATCGGACTAGATACCCCGAGACCCAGTACTTC. This gives the protein CASSHRTRYPETQYF.

A few counts support this clonotype. V usage is TRBV4-3 and J usage is TRBJ2-5, with D uncertain. The V end lost 1 base, the J end lost 1 base, and 10 bases lay between the germline ends. CDR1 and CDR2 (germline): LGHNA, YSLEER. CDR3 size: 15 residues. CDR3 in amino acids: CASSQGRGRQETQYF. Here the CDR3 DNA reads TGCGCCAGCAGCCAAGGCCGTGGGCGCCAAGAGACCCAGTACTTC.

J is TRBJ2-2 and V is TRBV7-9; 7 positions match TRBD1. J was trimmed by 2 bases and V by 6 bases; bases with no gene match: 12. The CDR3 extends over 17 amino acids. Germline V gene sequence: CDR1 SEHNR, CDR2 FQNEAQ (reference sequence). The CDR3 region has the DNA TGTGCCAGCAGTTCGAGCCGAACAGGGGATAACACCGGGGAGCTGTTTTTT. This translates into CASSSSRTGDNTGELFF.

Only a few counts were recorded for this clonotype. This rearrangement joins TRBV5-5 to TRBJ2-1; no clear D gene. Germline V gives CDR1 SGHKS, CDR2 YYEKEE (reference sequence). V was clipped by 7 bases and J by 10 bases, with 18 bases between them. The CDR3 length is 13 residues. The CDR3 DNA sequence: TGTGCCAGCTGGGGTTTAGGGCTTAAAGAGCAGTTCTTC. Translated, it gives CASWGLGLKEQFF.

This CDR3 is CATSTGKKGETQYF. The CDR3 bases are TGTGCCACCTCGACAGGGAAAAAAGGAGAGACCCAGTACTTC. The V and J genes are TRBV15 and TRBJ2-5, with TRBD1 matching over 7 bases. Per the germline V gene, CDR1 is LNHNV and CDR2 is YYDKDF (reference sequence). V shed 8 bases, J shed 4 bases, and the junction held 10 bases outside the gene matches. The CDR3 spans 14 residues.

This clonotype was observed a handful of times. The CDR3 sequence: CASSQALGGGGGNTIYF. CDR3 coding DNA: TGCGCCAGCAGCCAAGCTTTAGGAGGGGGAGGTGGAAACACCATATATTTT. The J gene is TRBJ1-3, the V gene TRBV4-3; the D gene is possibly TRBD1 (6 bases). Trimming pared 1 base from V and 3 bases from J, leaving 16 bases between. In germline, CDR1 is LGHNA, CDR2 YSLEER. CDR3 size: 17 residues.

V is TRBV6-5 and J is TRBJ2-3; possibly TRBD1 for D (6 bases). Germline CDR1 and CDR2: MNHEY and SVGAGI. The V gene lost 6 bases and the J gene lost 2 bases, with 9 bases spanning the gap. The CDR3 consists of 13 residues. The CDR3 loop reads CASRQGPTDTQYF. DNA of the CDR3: TGTGCCAGCAGACAGGGACCCACAGATACGCAGTATTTT.

J is TRBJ2-2 and V is TRBV12-3 or TRBV12-4; TRBD1 matches 9 bases. With V trimmed by 3 bases and J by 5 bases, 7 bases remained unmatched. The CDR3 is 16 amino acids. The CDR3 DNA is TGTGCCAGCAGTTTCCAGGGACAGGGACTGACCGGGGAGCTGTTTTTT. Amino acid sequence: CASSFQGQGLTGELFF.

There are many counts of this clonotype. The genes are TRBV12-3 or TRBV12-4 and TRBJ2-1; D is possibly TRBD2 (6 bases). The CDR3 is 14 amino acids. V lost 6 bases and J lost 3, with 12 bases in between. CDR3 region: CASSGRRVYNEQFF. The CDR3 DNA sequence: TGTGCCAGCAGCGGACGGAGGGTCTACAATGAGCAGTTCTTC.

The V and J genes are TRBV29-1 and TRBJ2-1; D could derive from TRBD1 or TRBD2 (5 bases each). Germline CDR1 reads SQVTM; CDR2 reads ANQGSEA. The CDR3 length is 13 residues. Trimming shortened V by 1 base and J by 9 bases, and 13 bases separated the two germline ends. The chain's CDR3 is CSVEGVGTGEQFF. In nucleotides, the CDR3 is TGCAGCGTTGAAGGGGTAGGGACGGGTGAGCAGTTCTTC.

The chain combines TRBV3-1 with TRBJ2-5, with D tentatively TRBD1 (5 bases). This CDR3 is 12 amino acids long. The germline V and J ends were trimmed by 6 bases and 2 bases, with 7 bases remaining between them. In germline, CDR1 is LGHDT, CDR2 YNNKEL (reference sequence). For the CDR3, the DNA is TGTGCCAGCAGTCGACAGCAAGAGACCCAGTACTTC. Translation: CASSRQQETQYF.

This sequence joins TRBV30 and TRBJ2-3; D is unclear. The CDR3 spans 12 residues. Trimming took 4 bases from V and 1 from J, leaving 6 bases between them. CDR1 GTSNPN and CDR2 SVGIG come from the germline V gene (reference sequence). Here the CDR3 DNA reads TGTGCCTGGACGGACGGCACAGATACGCAGTATTTT. Encoded protein: CAWTDGTDTQYF.

This chain joins TRBV4-3 and TRBJ2-5; 11 bases match TRBD2. V lost 0 bases and J lost 0; bases outside the gene matches: 6. In germline, CDR1 is LGHNA, CDR2 YSLEER. The CDR3 loop spans 18 amino acids. CDR3 nucleotides: TGCGCCAGCAGCCAAGATCCTCCTAGCGGGGGGTACCAAGAGACCCAGTACTTC. Amino acid sequence: CASSQDPPSGGYQETQYF.

V is TRBV5-4 and J is TRBJ2-5; D possibly uses TRBD1 or TRBD2 (6 bases each). Trimming took off 4 bases at V and 4 bases at J, with 17 bases between the two ends. CDR1 is SGHNT and CDR2 is YYREEE in the germline V gene (reference sequence). The CDR3 extends over 15 amino acids. The CDR3 reads CASSPPGGEGETQYF. DNA for the CDR3: TGTGCCAGCAGCCCTCCCGGGGGCGAGGGAGAGACCCAGTACTTC.

This clonotype was detected many times. This sequence joins TRBV4-3 and TRBJ2-1; 7 bases fit TRBD1. Losses at the gene ends were 3 bases for V and 4 bases for J; bases not matched to a gene: 12. The germline V gene has CDR1 LGHNA and CDR2 YSLEER. The CDR3 length is 17 residues. Here the CDR3 reads CASSHAYPGQSYNEQFF. Written as DNA, the CDR3 is TGCGCCAGCAGCCATGCGTATCCGGGACAGTCTTACAATGAGCAGTTCTTC.

The chain joins TRBV5-1 to TRBJ2-1, with 13 bases identical to TRBD2. The CDR3 loop spans 15 amino acids. V gave up 4 bases and J gave up 9 bases; unmatched junction bases: 7. The germline V gene encodes CDR1 SGHRS and CDR2 YFSETQ. CDR3 sequence (DNA): TGCGCCAGCAGCCCCGCGACTAGCGGGGGGACTGAGCAGTTCTTC. Translation gives CASSPATSGGTEQFF.

This sequence joins TRBV29-1 and TRBJ2-3; 11 nucleotides line up with TRBD2. The CDR3 is 13 amino acids. Germline-derived CDR1 and CDR2 are SQVTM and ANQGSEA. V dropped 4 bases and J dropped 4; count of bases not matched to a gene: 1. CDR3: CSVVAGGPDTQYF. As DNA, the CDR3 is TGCAGCGTTGTAGCGGGGGGGCCAGATACGCAGTATTTT.

This clonotype was seen a handful of times. This sequence joins TRBV5-1 and TRBJ2-4, with D perhaps TRBD1 (5 bases). Looked up from germline, CDR1 is SGHRS and CDR2 is YFSETQ. CDR3 size: 15 residues. The V end was cut by 0 bases, the J end by 2 bases, with 9 bases between. CDR3 sequence: CASSLATGPKNIQYF. Written as DNA, the CDR3 is TGCGCCAGCAGCTTGGCCACAGGCCCCAAAAACATTCAGTACTTC.

Only a few counts were recorded for this clonotype. The chain carries TRBV20-1 and TRBJ1-2; the D is unclear. The CDR3 sequence is 12 residues long. Trimming took off 6 bases at V and 4 bases at J, with 12 bases between the two ends. In germline, CDR1 is DFQATT, CDR2 SNEGSKA (reference sequence). The CDR3 spells CSALWGFYGYTF. CDR3 bases: TGCAGTGCGCTGTGGGGATTCTATGGCTACACCTTC.